This TCR beta chain was captured in a study of blood T cell repertoires in COVID-19. Whole-study context: Donors in the United States, Italy and Spain gave samples during acute or convalescent COVID-19.

Germline trimming cut 3 bases from V and 5 bases from J; bases unmatched to any gene: 7. The CDR3 is made up of 15 amino acids. Germline V gene data show CDR1 as SGHAT and CDR2 as FQNNGV. Sequencing used immunoSEQ multiplex PCR; TCRdb keeps in-frame clones, though not all of them. The table records more than 350,000 clones, 89% of them present only once. This clone has just one count. Followed longitudinally, the Seattle patients had been enrolled during active infection. Sequenced: peripheral blood. The J gene is TRBJ2-5, the V gene TRBV11-2; 9 positions agree with TRBD1. This TCR came from a woman under 40 with COVID-19, enrolled during active disease. The CDR3 reads CASSLGTDRGETQYF. In DNA, the CDR3 is TGTGCCAGCAGCTTGGGTACCGACAGGGGGGAGACCCAGTACTTC.